Listed below are T cell receptor beta chains from one sample, sequenced in a study of cytomegalovirus exposure and HLA in healthy donors. Using immunoSEQ multiplex PCR, the repertoire was profiled, and TCRdb retains in-frame clones only, with some absent. The table includes roughly 200,000 clones, approximately 88% detected once. Sequenced material: PBMCs. The receptors shown here come from a boy between 2 and 10 years old in good health and CMV-seronegative. Both conserved end residues are part of each CDR3. A D gene is named only where the DNA matches it firmly. Size tells how often a clone was seen (once, few, many) or the class of an expanded clone, and some rows leave it out.

v_gene	len	abundance	j_gene	d_gene	CDR3aa	CDR3nt
TRBV2	15	-	TRBJ1-2	TRBD1	CASRGQGAPSYGYTF	TGTGCCAGCAGGGGACAGGGGGCGCCGTCCTATGGCTACACCTTC
TRBV5-4	11	-	TRBJ2-5	-	CASSLGGEQYF	TGTGCCAGCAGCCTAGGGGGAGAGCAGTACTTC
TRBV13	17	-	TRBJ1-2	-	CASSPPTGNETNYGYTF	TGTGCCAGCAGCCCTCCGACAGGAAACGAAACTAACTATGGCTACACCTTC
TRBV10-3	16	-	TRBJ1-2	TRBD1	CAIFKTGGSESYGYTF	TGTGCCATCTTTAAGACAGGGGGCTCCGAAAGTTATGGCTACACCTTC
TRBV29-1	14	-	TRBJ1-2	TRBD1	CSVVGGVGSYGYTF	TGCAGCGTTGTAGGGGGCGTTGGTAGCTATGGCTACACCTTC
TRBV12-5	17	once	TRBJ2-5	TRBD1	CASGPGQGGEGQETQYF	TGTGCTAGTGGACCGGGACAGGGGGGGGAAGGGCAAGAGACCCAGTACTTC
TRBV5-4	16	-	TRBJ2-3	TRBD2	CASSTNSGRSTDTQYF	TGTGCCAGCAGCACCAATAGCGGGAGAAGCACAGATACGCAGTATTTT
TRBV7-6	14	-	TRBJ2-7	TRBD2	CASSLAEAGYEQYF	TGTGCCAGCAGCCTAGCGGAGGCGGGGTACGAGCAGTACTTC
TRBV6-5	15	once	TRBJ1-2	TRBD1	CASSTETGDYDGYTF	TGTGCCAGCAGTACTGAGACAGGGGATTATGATGGCTACACCTTC
TRBV27	14	-	TRBJ2-7	-	CASSSQTGRYEQYF	TGTGCCAGCAGTTCCCAGACAGGGAGGTACGAGCAGTACTTC
TRBV6-4	15	-	TRBJ2-7	TRBD1	CASSDGAGGAGEQYF	TGTGCCAGCAGTGACGGCGCAGGGGGCGCGGGGGAGCAGTACTTC
TRBV4-1	14	-	TRBJ2-4	TRBD1	CASSQLDRGNIQYF	TGCGCCAGCAGCCAATTAGACAGGGGAAACATTCAGTACTTC
TRBV15	14	-	TRBJ2-1	TRBD1	CATSRGGDSNEQFF	TGTGCCACCAGCAGAGGTGGGGACAGCAATGAGCAGTTCTTC
TRBV30	14	-	TRBJ1-2	TRBD1	CAWSVGTASYGYTF	TGTGCCTGGAGTGTAGGGACAGCGTCTTATGGCTACACCTTC